This T cell receptor beta chain appears in the sequencing data of a study of beta chain features in type 1 diabetes. Notes on the study in general: Reduced insertions and increased deletions marked VDJ junctions in type 1 diabetes patients. Patients with Type 1 diabetes showed moderately but significantly shorter TCRB CDR3s in all four CD4+ subsets.

Sequenced material consisted of expressed TCRB transcripts (all of the isolated RNA was reverse transcribed). Sequencing was performed with immunoSEQ multiplex PCR; in TCRdb, only in-frame clones are kept and a portion is missing. In the table there are under 150,000 clones, less than 9% of which are singletons. CDR1 is SNHLY and CDR2 is FYNNEI in the germline V gene. Trimming took 7 bases from V and 0 from J, leaving 12 bases between them. This CDR3 is built from 15 residues. This clone was counted ten times or more. Its antigen is not identified. The material sequenced was central memory CD4+ T cells from blood. The V and J genes are TRBV2 and TRBJ1-4; possible D gene TRBD1, 6 bases. The clonotype comes from a woman under 40 in good health. The CDR3 coding sequence is TGTGCCAGCATCCTGGGGGCTTCAACTAATGAAAAACTGTTTTTT. Protein: CASILGASTNEKLFF.